This TCR beta chain was recovered during a study of blood T cell repertoires in COVID-19. Study-level background: PBMCs, B-cell-depleted T cells, or T cells were the source of the cDNA or gDNA that made up the material.

The germline gives CDR1 MNHEY, CDR2 SVGAGI. The CDR3 totals 15 residues. The V gene lost 5 bases and the J gene lost 7 bases, with 15 bases spanning the gap. Per the original methods: Reference gene primer amplification gave nucleated cell count estimates. Profiled with immunoSEQ multiplex PCR; TCRdb holds only in-frame clones, not every one. V, J and clone size reflect that table, while D and trimming were determined from the DNA. This sample carries approximately 250,000 clones, about 79% of them seen once, and the ten largest clones take around 1.5%. The receptor's source is a woman in her thirties or forties who had recovered from COVID-19. The sequenced sample was peripheral blood. The genes are TRBV6-5 and TRBJ1-6; TRBD1 is a possible D gene (5 bases). CDR3: CASSPLTGGNSPLHF. CDR3 DNA sequence: TGTGCCAGCAGTCCACTGACGGGGGGGAATTCACCCCTCCACTTT.